This T cell receptor beta chain comes out of a study of beta chain features in type 1 diabetes (dated by TCRdb to 2016 to 2018). About the full investigation: Mean age, gender distribution, total cell number and subset yield did not differ between patients and healthy donors. Across all samples, some 100,000,000 sorted cells were examined, and cell number per subset correlated strongly with RNA yield. The study compared the TCRB repertoires of sorted circulating CD4+ T cell subsets in recently diagnosed type 1 diabetes patients with those in matched healthy donors. Whereas all 30 or so donors provided naive and central memory subsets, regulatory and stem cell-like memory subsets were isolated from just 8 patients and roughly 8 healthy donors.

CDR1 and CDR2 are drawn from the germline V gene: SGHAT, FQNNGV. The trim is 4 bases for V and 4 bases for J, with a gap of 10 bases between the germline ends. The CDR3 has 13 amino acids, counting the end cysteine and phenylalanine. Left in the record is the CDR3 DNA by itself, 39 bases read in frame from the first base. Study-level results and caveats: Because cDNA rather than genomic DNA was sequenced, highly expressing activated cells could have been over-represented, although no difference in activation and CD3 levels was found between groups. Type 1 diabetes patients showed a moderate but significant shortening of TCRB CDR3 length in all four CD4+ subsets. At VDJ recombination sites, type 1 diabetes patients had fewer insertions and more deleted nucleotides, which implies abnormalities in thymic rearrangement. Naive, central memory and regulatory TCRB repertoires appeared to be more alike among patients than among healthy donors. Because the HLA sub-analyses included only small numbers of individuals, any influence of HLA type on TCRB rearrangement was left unresolved. PCR might favor shorter templates, but patient and control samples were amplified and corrected together, so any skew would affect both groups equally.

A single peripheral blood draw of around 0.11 L on average was collected from each donor into heparinised tubes. A BD FACSAria II was used to sort naive, central memory, regulatory and stem cell-like memory CD4+ T cells with a panel that included CD45RO, CCR7, CD25, CD127, CD95 and CD27. Every sorted population had a purity above 95%. PBMCs were isolated right away by Lymphoprep density gradient centrifugation and were stained directly, without culture. Samples were stained and sorted in pairs, with one healthy donor and one patient per experiment, so that batch effects were minimized. The entire isolated RNA was reverse transcribed using the High Capacity cDNA Reverse Transcription Kit, and thus expressed TCRB transcripts were sequenced. Deep immunoSEQ sequencing was applied to naive, central memory and regulatory T cell samples, giving an average of roughly 3.5 million total reads per sample. Sorted cells were lysed in RLT buffer, and RNA was extracted using DNase-treated RNeasy Micro or Mini kits according to cell number. Each cell subset was processed on its own to prevent cross-contamination, while patient and healthy donor samples were processed together. The immunoSEQ multiplex PCR was used to amplify TCRB sequences from cDNA, generating 87-bp fragments that spanned the CDR3 region. Sequencing of the amplicons was performed on the Illumina HiSeq platform. The published analysis was carried out like this. PCR bias was computationally corrected using synthetic template baselines, reads within Hamming distance 2 were collapsed, and singletons that could not be merged were discarded. Reads were aligned to IMGT to assign V, D and J genes, CDR3 length, and insertions or deletions at six rearrangement sites. Within each subset, clonotype counts were normalized to the number of sorted cells before true diversity and Gini coefficients were calculated with the tcR R package. The overlap coefficient, calculated on TCRB nucleotide sequences, was used to quantify repertoire sharing. Out-of-frame TCRB sequences from naive cells were analyzed to stand in for the pre-selection repertoire. TCRdb took this table from immuneACCESS and kept in-frame rearrangements with V and J called. Such tables lack part of the clones; where checked against another copy, unresolved V genes explain under half of the gap, and the rest is unexplained. V and J calls plus clone size are reproduced from that table; the DNA served to infer D and trimming. The sample includes about 660,000 clones, with over 13% observed a single time. Together, the top ten hold less than 0.04% of the sample.

On this clone itself: The antigen it recognizes is unknown. No per-base quality is available; no much larger clone lies one base away.

Sequencing was done on a sample of naive CD4+ T cells from blood. This sample's cell subset or site label indicates: true naive CD4+ T cells. This receptor was obtained from a man in his late teens or twenties with type 1 diabetes. Recombination connected TRBV11-2 to TRBJ2-5; the D gene is perhaps TRBD2, from 5 matching bases. The CDR3 amino acid sequence is: CASSWTEGETQYF. The bases are TGTGCCAGCAGCTGGACTGAGGGAGAGACCCAGTACTTC.